What follows are 9 T cell receptor beta chains derived from one specimen sequenced in a study of shared clonotypes between healthy human individuals. Method: immunoSEQ multiplex PCR; TCRdb's copy keeps in-frame clones and lacks some. Of 110,000 or so clones in the sample, 68% were seen once. Sample: memory CD8+ T cells sorted from blood. The subset here: CD45RO+ cells pooled with CCR7-negative TemRA cells. These receptors all come from a woman aged 25 to 39 in good health.

In this sample, this clone turned up many times. The chain joins TRBV11-3 to TRBJ1-5; 7 bases fit TRBD1. This CDR3 is 15 amino acids long. V lost 4 bases and J lost 2; bases outside the gene matches: 5. Per germline, CDR1 SGHNT and CDR2 YENEEA. CDR3 bases: TGTGCCAGCAGCTCGACAGGGTCAGGCAATCAGCCCCAGCATTTT. Translation: CASSSTGSGNQPQHF.

This chain links TRBV6-1 with TRBJ2-7, with TRBD1 matching over 9 bases. Germline V gene sequence: CDR1 MNHNS, CDR2 SASEGT. The CDR3 is 14 amino acids. Trimming took 7 bases from V and 6 from J; bases not matched to a gene: 10. The CDR3 DNA reads TGTGCCAGCACCCTGGAGGGGACAGGGCTCGAGCAGTACTTC. This translates into CASTLEGTGLEQYF.

The chain has TRBV27 and TRBJ2-5, with D possibly TRBD1 on 7 matching bases. This CDR3 contains 13 residues. Germline CDR1 MNHEY, CDR2 SMNVEV (reference sequence). Trimming took off 6 bases at V and 5 bases at J, with 13 bases between the two ends. The CDR3 coding sequence is TGTGCCAGCAGCCTGGCAGGGGGGGAGACCCAGTACTTC. Protein product: CASSLAGGETQYF.

CDR3 in DNA: TGTGCCAGTAGTCCGCAACAGGGGCTGGAGCAGCCCCAGCATTTT. The encoded protein is CASSPQQGLEQPQHF. This chain uses TRBV19 with TRBJ1-5; 7 nucleotides line up with TRBD1. The CDR3 contains 15 residues. Germline V CDR1 and CDR2: LNHDA, SQIVND (reference sequence). After removal of 5 bases from V and 7 bases from J, the junction contained 11 bases not matched to a gene.

A remark on this clone: The sample has other DNA sequences that encode this CDR3 too. J is TRBJ1-1 and V is TRBV29-1; the match to TRBD1 covers 7 bases. V was pared by 6 bases and J by 2 bases, with 6 bases of the junction left unmatched. The CDR3 totals 13 residues. Germline CDR1 is SQVTM and CDR2 is ANQGSEA. The CDR3 DNA reads TGCAGCGTCCGGACAGGATTAAACACTGAAGCTTTCTTT. Its protein is CSVRTGLNTEAFF.

This clone was recorded once. The chain employs TRBV7-2 and TRBJ2-5, with TRBD2 matching 11 bases. The DNA end favors TRBJ2-7, so the J call may be wrong. This CDR3 has 15 amino acids. CDR1 and CDR2 from the germline V gene are SGHTA and FQGNSA. The CDR3 here is CASSARLAGNYEQYF. The CDR3 nucleotides read TGTGCCAGCAGCGCACGACTAGCGGGAAACTACGAGCAGTACTTC.

V is TRBV4-2 and J is TRBJ1-4, with D perhaps matching TRBD1 (6 bases). CDR3 length: 14 residues. The germline V and J ends were trimmed by 1 base and 7 bases, with 10 bases remaining between them. Germline values: CDR1 LGHNA, CDR2 YNFKEQ. In DNA, the CDR3 is TGTGCCAGCAGCCAAGCGGGGGGCAGTGAAAAACTGTTTTTT. This encodes CASSQAGGSEKLFF.

The genes are TRBV14 and TRBJ2-3, with 7 bases fitting TRBD2. V was clipped by 2 bases and J by 12 bases; unmatched bases: 11. There are 14 residues in the CDR3. Germline V gives CDR1 SGHDN, CDR2 FVKESK. CDR3 in amino acids: CASSQTGGRNLQYF. The CDR3 DNA reads TGTGCCAGCAGCCAAACCGGGGGGAGGAACCTACAGTATTTT.

The chain has TRBV28 and TRBJ1-4; no clear D gene. Trimming cost V 7 bases and J 0 bases, with 12 bases left between them. The CDR3 is 15 amino acids. Germline CDR1 and CDR2: MDHEN and SYDVKM. CDR3 protein: CASKTRAATNEKLFF. The CDR3 DNA is TGTGCCAGCAAGACGAGGGCTGCAACTAATGAAAAACTGTTTTTT.